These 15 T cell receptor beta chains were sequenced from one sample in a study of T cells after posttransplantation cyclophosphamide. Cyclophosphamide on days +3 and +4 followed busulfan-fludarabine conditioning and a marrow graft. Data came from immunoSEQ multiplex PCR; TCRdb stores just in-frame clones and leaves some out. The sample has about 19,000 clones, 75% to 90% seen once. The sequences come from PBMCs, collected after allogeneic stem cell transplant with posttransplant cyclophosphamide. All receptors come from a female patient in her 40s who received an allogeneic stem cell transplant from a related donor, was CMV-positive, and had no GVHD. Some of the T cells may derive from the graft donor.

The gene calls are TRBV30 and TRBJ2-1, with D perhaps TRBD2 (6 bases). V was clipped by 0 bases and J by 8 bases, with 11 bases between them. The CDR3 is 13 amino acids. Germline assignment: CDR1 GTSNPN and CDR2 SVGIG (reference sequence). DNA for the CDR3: TGTGCCTGGAGTGTCAACTCGGGGGATGAGCAGTTCTTC. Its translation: CAWSVNSGDEQFF.

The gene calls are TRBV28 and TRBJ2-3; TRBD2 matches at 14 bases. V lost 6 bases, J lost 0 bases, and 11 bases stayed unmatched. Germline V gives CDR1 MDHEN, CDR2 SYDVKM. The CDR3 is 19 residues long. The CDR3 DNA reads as TGTGCCAGCAGCCCTGTCCCGGGACTAGCGGGAGCTAGCACAGATACGCAGTATTTT. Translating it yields CASSPVPGLAGASTDTQYF.

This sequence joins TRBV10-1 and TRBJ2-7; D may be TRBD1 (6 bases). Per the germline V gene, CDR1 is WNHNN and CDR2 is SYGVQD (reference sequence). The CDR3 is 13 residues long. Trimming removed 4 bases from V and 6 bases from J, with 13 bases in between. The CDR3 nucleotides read TGCGCCAGCAGTGCATACAGGGTAGGCGAGCAGTACTTC. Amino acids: CASSAYRVGEQYF.

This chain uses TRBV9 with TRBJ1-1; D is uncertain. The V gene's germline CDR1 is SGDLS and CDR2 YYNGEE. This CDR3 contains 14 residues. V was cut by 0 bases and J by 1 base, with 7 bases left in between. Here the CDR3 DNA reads TGTGCCAGCAGCGTAGGTCCAGAGAACACTGAAGCTTTCTTT. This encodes CASSVGPENTEAFF.

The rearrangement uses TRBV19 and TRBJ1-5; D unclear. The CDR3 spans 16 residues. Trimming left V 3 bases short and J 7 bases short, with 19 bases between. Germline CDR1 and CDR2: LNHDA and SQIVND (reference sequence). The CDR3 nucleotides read TGTGCCAGTAGTATTTCGGGCAGTAATGGGAGGCAGCCCCAGCATTTT. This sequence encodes CASSISGSNGRQPQHF.

CDR3 loop: CATSRDLVLATNNEQFF. The CDR3 DNA reads as TGTGCCACCAGCCGCGACCTGGTACTAGCGACCAACAATGAGCAGTTCTTC. The chain combines TRBV15 with TRBJ2-1, with 7 bases fitting TRBD2. CDR3 length: 17 residues. V dropped 5 bases and J dropped 5; count of bases not matched to a gene: 15. Germline CDR1 and CDR2: LNHNV and YYDKDF (reference sequence).

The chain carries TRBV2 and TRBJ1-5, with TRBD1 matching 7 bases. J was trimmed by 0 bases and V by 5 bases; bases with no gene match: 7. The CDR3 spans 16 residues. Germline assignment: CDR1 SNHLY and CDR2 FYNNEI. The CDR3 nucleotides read TGTGCCAGCAGTAAAAGGACAGGATATAGCAATCAGCCCCAGCATTTT. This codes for CASSKRTGYSNQPQHF.

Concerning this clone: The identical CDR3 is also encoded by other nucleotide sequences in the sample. CDR3 residues: CASSPSGTAYEQYF. In DNA, the CDR3 is TGTGCCAGCAGCCCTTCCGGGACAGCGTACGAGCAGTACTTC. The V gene is TRBV7-9, the J gene TRBJ2-7, with 7 bases fitting TRBD1. The V and J ends lost 5 bases and 4 bases, in that order; junction bases with no gene match: 8. The CDR3 has 14 residues. Germline CDR1 SEHNR, CDR2 FQNEAQ (reference sequence).

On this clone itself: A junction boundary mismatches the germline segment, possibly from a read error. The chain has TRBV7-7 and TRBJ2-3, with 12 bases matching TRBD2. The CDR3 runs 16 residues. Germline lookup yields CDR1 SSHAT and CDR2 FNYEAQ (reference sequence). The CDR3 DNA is TGTGCTAGCAGCTTTGGACTAGCGGGAAGCACAGATACGCAGTATTTT. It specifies CASSFGLAGSTDTQYF.

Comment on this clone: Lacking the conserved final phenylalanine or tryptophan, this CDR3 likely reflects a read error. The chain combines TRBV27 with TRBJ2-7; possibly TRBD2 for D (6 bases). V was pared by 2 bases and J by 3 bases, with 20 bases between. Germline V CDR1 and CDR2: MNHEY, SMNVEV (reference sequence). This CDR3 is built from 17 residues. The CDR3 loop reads CASSLRGSGAANYEQYL. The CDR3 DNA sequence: TGTGCCAGCAGTTTAAGAGGTTCGGGAGCGGCCAACTACGAGCAGTACCTC.

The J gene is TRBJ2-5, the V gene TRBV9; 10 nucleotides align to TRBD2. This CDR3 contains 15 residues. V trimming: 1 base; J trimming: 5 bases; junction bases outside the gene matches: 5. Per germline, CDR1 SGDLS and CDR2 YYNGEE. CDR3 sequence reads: CASSVSSGSWETQYF. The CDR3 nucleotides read TGTGCCAGCAGCGTATCTAGCGGGAGTTGGGAGACCCAGTACTTC.

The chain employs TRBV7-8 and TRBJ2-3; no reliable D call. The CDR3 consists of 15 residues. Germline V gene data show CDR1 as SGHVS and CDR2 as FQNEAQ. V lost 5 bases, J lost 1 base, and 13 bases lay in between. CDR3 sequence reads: CASSPTLAGTDTQYF. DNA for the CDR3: TGTGCCAGCAGCCCCACCTTGGCAGGCACAGATACGCAGTATTTT.

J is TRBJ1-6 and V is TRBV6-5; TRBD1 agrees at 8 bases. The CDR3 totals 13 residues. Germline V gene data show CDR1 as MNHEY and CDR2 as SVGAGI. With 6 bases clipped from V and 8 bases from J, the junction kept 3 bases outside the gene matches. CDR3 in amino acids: CASSRGLYSPLHF. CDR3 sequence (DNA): TGTGCCAGCAGCAGGGGGCTATATTCACCCCTCCACTTT.

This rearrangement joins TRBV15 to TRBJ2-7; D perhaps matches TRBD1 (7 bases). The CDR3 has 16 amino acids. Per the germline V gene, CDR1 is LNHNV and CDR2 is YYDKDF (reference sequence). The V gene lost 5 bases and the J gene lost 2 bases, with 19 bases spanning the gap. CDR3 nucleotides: TGTGCCACCAGCCATGCCCAGGGGGGAGTCCCCTACGAGCAGTACTTC. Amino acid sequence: CATSHAQGGVPYEQYF. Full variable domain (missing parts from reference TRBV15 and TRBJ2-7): DAMVIQNPRYQVTQFGKPVTLSCSQTLNHNVMYWYQQKSSQAPKLLFHYYDKDFNNEADTPDNFQSRRPNTSFCFLDIRSPGLGDTAMYLCATSHAQGGVPYEQYFGPGTRLTVT.

The DNA of the CDR3 is TGTGCCAGCAGCCCGAGACAGGGCATACAGCCCCAGCATTTT. Translating gives CASSPRQGIQPQHF. This sequence joins TRBV7-2 and TRBJ1-5; 7 bases fit TRBD1. Trimming took 5 bases from V and 7 from J; bases not matched to a gene: 8. Germline CDR1 is SGHTA and CDR2 is FQGNSA. The CDR3 sequence is 14 residues long.